These 13 T cell receptor beta chains share one sample of origin, sequenced in a study of T-cell reconstitution after alpha-beta-depleted transplantation in children. Unique molecular identifiers featured in how the TCRbeta library was prepared. MiXCR, run by TCRdb on the PCR reads, gives a single entry per CDR3 protein. The table records 750,000 to 950,000 distinct CDR3 sequences, 16% of them present only once. The sample consisted of PBMCs, mostly from graft donor cells, taken 360 days after TCRalphabeta/CD19-depleted stem cell transplant. The receptors originated from a male patient younger than 18 who had a stem cell transplant for acute lymphoblastic leukemia, so the T cells may come from the graft donor.

CDR3 sequence (DNA): TGCAGTGCTCGGGGGAGTGGCTACACCTTC. Translation: CSARGSGYTF. The rearrangement uses TRBV20-1 and TRBJ1-2, with D possibly being TRBD1 (5 bases). The germline V gene encodes CDR1 DFQATT and CDR2 SNEGSKA (reference sequence). Trimming stripped 5 bases from V and 7 bases from J, with 8 bases between. The CDR3 has 10 residues.

This clonotype was seen more than once but under ten times. This chain joins TRBV6-2 or TRBV6-3 and TRBJ1-1; D unclear. The CDR3 runs to 14 residues. The V gene lost 8 bases and the J gene lost 1 base, with 14 bases spanning the gap. From germline, CDR1 is MNHEY and CDR2 SVGEGT. DNA of the CDR3: TGTGCCAGCTCGTGGCTTTCGGGGAACACTGAAGCTTTCTTT. Protein sequence: CASSWLSGNTEAFF.

This clonotype has only a few counts. The V call is TRBV7-3, the J call TRBJ1-2; the match to TRBD1 covers 7 bases. V lost 11 bases to trimming and J lost 0 bases; unmatched junction nucleotides: 12. This CDR3 is built from 15 residues. The V gene's germline CDR1 is SGHTA and CDR2 FQGTGA. The chain's CDR3 is CAGTSGTATNYGYTF. Here the CDR3 DNA reads TGTGCCGGCACTTCCGGGACAGCGACTAACTATGGCTACACCTTC.

V usage is TRBV27 and J usage is TRBJ2-5, with D possibly TRBD2 on 6 matching bases. Germline CDR1 is MNHEY and CDR2 is SMNVEV (reference sequence). The CDR3 is made up of 17 amino acids. Between the trimmed V and J ends, which lost 0 bases and 10 bases, there was a span of 24 bases. The CDR3 DNA is TGTGCCAGCAGTTTATCATGGGGTCTAGGGGCACGGGAGTACCAGTACTTC. It is translated as CASSLSWGLGAREYQYF.

The chain is built from TRBV20-1 and TRBJ2-2; the D gene is possibly TRBD1 (6 bases). The CDR3 extends over 14 amino acids. Germline loops: CDR1 DFQATT, CDR2 SNEGSKA (reference sequence). V lost 5 bases, J lost 1 base, and 11 bases lay in between. CDR3 loop: CSASGTMNTGELFF. The CDR3 DNA reads TGCAGTGCTTCCGGGACAATGAACACCGGGGAGCTGTTTTTT.

This sequence joins TRBV27 and TRBJ2-2; unclear D gene. V gave up 1 base and J gave up 7 bases, with 10 bases separating them. CDR1 and CDR2 from the germline V gene are MNHEY and SMNVEV (reference sequence). There are 14 residues in the CDR3. The CDR3 DNA reads as TGTGCCAGCAGTTTATTTATATCTCGCGGGGAGCTGTTTTTT. As protein: CASSLFISRGELFF.

J is TRBJ2-5 and V is TRBV10-3, with D perhaps given as TRBD1 or TRBD2 (5 bases each). The CDR3 sequence is 14 residues long. V lost 6 bases, J lost 3 bases, and 14 bases lay in between. Germline V CDR1 and CDR2: ENHRY, SYGVKD. The CDR3 is CAISPGAGEETQYF. For the CDR3, the DNA is TGTGCCATCAGCCCCGGGGCCGGCGAAGAGACCCAGTACTTC.

The chain combines TRBV27 with TRBJ2-5, with 9 bases identical to TRBD2. Trimming took 6 bases from V and 1 from J; bases not matched to a gene: 15. The V gene's germline CDR1 is MNHEY and CDR2 SMNVEV (reference sequence). The CDR3 covers 18 residues. CDR3 nucleotides: TGTGCCAGCAGGGGGGGGCTAGCGGGACCCGCGCCCCAAGAGACCCAGTACTTC. Translation: CASRGGLAGPAPQETQYF.

The gene calls are TRBV5-1 and TRBJ2-7; 16 nucleotides align to TRBD2. The CDR3 is made up of 17 amino acids. V lost 3 bases, J lost 6 bases, and 9 bases stayed unmatched. Germline V gene lookup returns CDR1 SGHRS and CDR2 YFSETQ. CDR3 nucleotides: TGCGCCAGCAGCTCTCCGGGACTAGCGGGAGGGCCGGCCGAGCAGTACTTC. It codes for CASSSPGLAGGPAEQYF. Based on the CDR3 plus reference TRBV5-1 and TRBJ2-7, the full variable domain is KAGVTQTPRYLIKTRGQQVTLSCSPISGHRSVSWYQQTPGQGLQFLFEYFSETQRNKGNFPGRFSGRQFSNSRSEMNVSTLELGDSALYLCASSSPGLAGGPAEQYFGPGTRLTVT.

This rearrangement joins TRBV6-5 to TRBJ2-7, with 12 bases aligning to TRBD2. The CDR3 sequence is 16 residues long. J lost 4 bases, V lost 0 bases, and 4 bases had no gene match. The germline gives CDR1 MNHEY, CDR2 SVGAGI. This chain's CDR3 is CASSYSTSGSGYEQYF. For the CDR3, the DNA is TGTGCCAGCAGTTACTCGACTAGCGGGAGTGGGTACGAGCAGTACTTC.

The rearrangement joins TRBV29-1 to TRBJ2-1; D call uncertain. The germline gives CDR1 SQVTM, CDR2 ANQGSEA. The CDR3 length is 12 residues. Trimming removed 2 bases from V and 12 bases from J, with 14 bases in between. Here the CDR3 reads CSVEPSPGRQFF. For the CDR3, the DNA is TGCAGCGTTGAACCCTCCCCAGGTCGGCAGTTCTTC.

This clonotype was seen a handful of times. The V and J genes are TRBV7-9 and TRBJ2-1, with D hard to call. Looked up from germline, CDR1 is SEHNR and CDR2 is FQNEAQ (reference sequence). The CDR3 extends over 13 amino acids. V lost 0 bases, J lost 10 bases, and 10 bases lay in between. The DNA for the CDR3 is TGTGCCAGCAGCTTAGCCGAAGGACGGGAGCAGTTCTTC. As protein: CASSLAEGREQFF.

The gene calls are TRBV28 and TRBJ2-7; D is unresolved. The CDR3 consists of 13 residues. In germline, CDR1 is MDHEN, CDR2 SYDVKM. V lost 3 bases to trimming and J lost 5 bases, with 11 bases between them. Here the CDR3 reads CASSFAHYHEQYF. The CDR3 DNA reads TGTGCCAGCAGTTTCGCTCATTACCACGAGCAGTACTTC.